Below, 29 T cell receptor beta chains from the same sample are listed, as sequenced in a study of human T cells and chemical hapten exposure. As to time point: pre-sensitization, week 0. Treatment given: therapeutic diphenylcyclopropenone sensitization with weekly scalp DPC. TCRdb reanalysed the RACE reads using MiXCR and keeps one entry per CDR3 protein. The repertoire holds around 120,000 distinct CDR3 sequences, roughly 14% seen once, with 2.8% in the top ten. Material: whole blood, obtained in connection with sensitization to the hapten diphenylcyclopropenone (DPC). The receptors shown here come from a woman between 18 and 30 years old with alopecia areata. Some clones in this sample may be carry-over from other donors' samples.

V is TRBV7-2 and J is TRBJ1-5, with D possibly being TRBD1 (6 bases). The length of the CDR3 is 15 residues. Germline V lookup: CDR1 SGHTA, CDR2 FQGNSA. The V and J ends lost 5 bases and 2 bases respectively, with 13 bases between them. CDR3: CASSRDRLGNQPQHF. CDR3 nucleotide sequence: TGTGCCAGCAGCAGAGACAGGCTGGGCAATCAGCCCCAGCATTTT.

This clonotype was found a few times. The chain has TRBV7-9 and TRBJ1-3; D might be TRBD1 (6 bases). The ends were cut back, 7 bases at V and 0 bases at J, with 16 bases in the middle. Looked up from germline, CDR1 is SEHNR and CDR2 is FQNEAQ (reference sequence). This CDR3 is built from 16 residues. The CDR3 protein is CASTLQGFLSGNTIYF. In DNA form, the CDR3 reads TGTGCCAGCACCCTACAGGGCTTCCTCTCTGGAAACACCATATATTTT. The whole variable domain, filled in from reference TRBV7-9 and TRBJ1-3, reads DTGVSQNPRHKITKRGQNVTFRCDPISEHNRLYWYRQTLGQGPEFLTYFQNEAQLEKSRLLSDRFSAERPKGSFSTLEIQRTEQGDSAMYLCASTLQGFLSGNTIYFGEGSWLTVV.

This chain joins TRBV18 and TRBJ2-5; D not certain. The germline V gene encodes CDR1 KGHSH and CDR2 LQKENI. The CDR3 has 13 amino acids. Trimming took 0 bases from V and 4 from J, leaving 6 bases between them. The CDR3 loop is CASSPPGSETQYF. The CDR3 DNA reads as TGTGCCAGCTCACCACCGGGGTCAGAGACCCAGTACTTC.

The rearrangement uses TRBV7-6 and TRBJ2-2, with 9 bases identical to TRBD1. Trimming at V came to 0 bases and at J to 4 bases, leaving 3 bases not matched to a gene. In germline, CDR1 is SGHVS, CDR2 FNYEAQ. The CDR3 is made up of 16 amino acids. The CDR3 DNA sequence: TGTGCCAGCAGCTTAGCTACAGGGGGCAGCACCGGGGAGCTGTTTTTT. Protein: CASSLATGGSTGELFF.

This clonotype has a handful of counts. The gene calls are TRBV29-1 and TRBJ2-7; the D is unclear. Per the germline V gene, CDR1 is SQVTM and CDR2 is ANQGSEA. This CDR3 has 13 amino acids. The V end was cut by 4 bases, the J end by 2 bases, with 12 bases between. CDR3 sequence (DNA): TGCAGCGTTGCTTCCCGGCTAGCCTACGAGCAGTACTTC. Its protein product is CSVASRLAYEQYF.

This chain links TRBV27 with TRBJ2-7; a possible D gene is TRBD2 (5 bases). V shed 3 bases and J shed 6 bases, with 18 bases lying between them. Germline CDR1 reads MNHEY; CDR2 reads SMNVEV (reference sequence). The CDR3 runs to 15 residues. The CDR3 coding sequence is TGTGCCAGCAGTTTCCTAAATCGGGGTTCCGGCGAGCAGTACTTC. It specifies CASSFLNRGSGEQYF.

This clonotype has at least ten counts. The chain carries TRBV7-6 and TRBJ2-2; D ambiguous. V was clipped by 5 bases and J by 5 bases, with 18 bases between them. The V gene's germline CDR1 is SGHVS and CDR2 FNYEAQ. This CDR3 contains 16 residues. The CDR3 DNA reads as TGTGCCAGCAGCGCCCCCAAAGGGCGAAGGACCGGGGAGCTGTTTTTT. As protein: CASSAPKGRRTGELFF.

Only a few counts were recorded for this clonotype. The chain employs TRBV19 and TRBJ2-7, with unresolved D. The CDR3 is made up of 14 amino acids. Germline values: CDR1 LNHDA, CDR2 SQIVND (reference sequence). V was clipped by 4 bases and J by 2 bases, with 12 bases between them. CDR3: CASSTSGRTYEQYF. CDR3 bases: TGTGCCAGTAGTACCTCGGGTCGTACCTACGAGCAGTACTTC.

This clonotype was observed a handful of times. This rearrangement joins TRBV9 to TRBJ2-1; 10 nucleotides line up with TRBD2. The trim removed 0 bases at V and 7 bases at J, leaving 7 bases unmatched. This CDR3 has 16 amino acids. Germline-derived CDR1 and CDR2 are SGDLS and YYNGEE. The CDR3 spells CASSVEKRGGENEQFF. In DNA form, the CDR3 reads TGTGCCAGCAGCGTAGAGAAGCGGGGGGGCGAAAATGAGCAGTTCTTC.

This clonotype was counted many times. The chain employs TRBV6-1 and TRBJ2-3; D possibly corresponds to TRBD2 (6 bases). The CDR3 covers 15 residues. Per the germline V gene, CDR1 is MNHNS and CDR2 is SASEGT. Trimming pared 1 base from V and 6 bases from J, leaving 14 bases between. The CDR3 sequence is CASSEGPWRADTQYF. DNA for the CDR3: TGTGCCAGCAGTGAAGGCCCCTGGAGGGCGGATACGCAGTATTTT.

V and J are TRBV11-2 and TRBJ2-2, with D unresolved. Germline V gene data show CDR1 as SGHAT and CDR2 as FQNNGV. The CDR3 totals 13 residues. The V end lost 5 bases, the J end lost 7 bases, and 11 bases lay between the germline ends. The CDR3 protein is CASSIHGVGELFF. The CDR3 DNA follows: TGTGCCAGCAGCATTCACGGTGTCGGGGAGCTGTTTTTT.

The V call is TRBV20-1, the J call TRBJ2-7, with D hard to call. Germline CDR1 is DFQATT and CDR2 is SNEGSKA (reference sequence). This CDR3 spans 13 amino acids. V was trimmed by 1 base and J by 3 bases, leaving 10 bases between them. For the CDR3, the DNA is TGCAGTGCTAGAGTATCCGATCGCTACGAGCAGTACTTC. Translated: CSARVSDRYEQYF.

Ten or more counts support this clonotype. The chain carries TRBV6-6 and TRBJ1-6; tentative D call: TRBD1 (6 bases). CDR3 length equals 14 residues. Trimming cost V 2 bases and J 11 bases, with 13 bases left between them. Germline V lookup: CDR1 MNHNY, CDR2 SVGAGI (reference sequence). The CDR3 coding sequence is TGTGCCAGCAGTTACCACACAGGGAACGCACCCCTCCACTTT. Its protein product is CASSYHTGNAPLHF.

The chain uses TRBV20-1 and TRBJ1-2, with 10 bases fitting TRBD1. From germline, CDR1 is DFQATT and CDR2 SNEGSKA (reference sequence). The trim removed 1 base at V and 8 bases at J, leaving 16 bases unmatched. The CDR3 spans 17 residues. The CDR3, as DNA: TGCAGTGCTAGAGTGGAGACAGGGGGCGTCAGGTTCGGAGGCTACACCTTC. Its translation: CSARVETGGVRFGGYTF.

The chain employs TRBV10-2 and TRBJ1-2; TRBD1 matches 8 bases. Trimming at V came to 2 bases and at J to 4 bases, leaving 3 bases not matched to a gene. Germline V gene data show CDR1 as WSHSY and CDR2 as SAAADI. This CDR3 region has 14 residues. Here the CDR3 reads CASSEGRGPYGYTF. CDR3 DNA: TGCGCCAGCAGTGAGGGCAGGGGGCCCTATGGCTACACCTTC.

V usage is TRBV6-5 and J usage is TRBJ1-6; D unclear. The CDR3 spans 14 residues. Germline V gene data show CDR1 as MNHEY and CDR2 as SVGAGI. V lost 10 bases and J 8 bases, leaving 18 bases between the germline ends. The CDR3 DNA reads TGTGCCACCAAAAGAAGTTCCCGCGATTCACCCCTCCACTTT. It codes for CATKRSSRDSPLHF.

This clonotype was counted between two and nine times. The genes are TRBV30 and TRBJ2-7; D is ambiguous. CDR1 is GTSNPN and CDR2 is SVGIG in the germline V gene (reference sequence). This CDR3 has 14 residues. V shed 0 bases and J shed 2 bases, with 11 bases lying between them. The CDR3 loop reads CAWSVVSGPYEQYF. CDR3 nucleotides: TGTGCCTGGAGTGTTGTATCAGGCCCCTACGAGCAGTACTTC.

This rearrangement joins TRBV11-3 to TRBJ2-2, with unresolved D. CDR3 length: 15 amino acids. Germline V lookup: CDR1 SGHNT, CDR2 YENEEA. With 3 bases removed from V and 7 bases from J, the gap between germline ends came to 15 bases. The CDR3 protein is CASSFRSSESGELFF. DNA for the CDR3: TGTGCCAGCAGCTTTAGGTCCTCCGAAAGCGGGGAGCTGTTTTTT.

This clonotype was observed a handful of times. The CDR3 loop reads CSVPRGTGIRDTQYF. CDR3 DNA: TGCAGCGTCCCAAGGGGGACAGGGATAAGGGATACGCAGTATTTT. V is TRBV29-1 and J is TRBJ2-3, with TRBD1 matching over 9 bases. Per germline, CDR1 SQVTM and CDR2 ANQGSEA. The length of the CDR3 is 15 residues. Germline trimming cut 6 bases from V and 6 bases from J; bases unmatched to any gene: 13.

This chain links TRBV3-1 with TRBJ1-1; tentative D call: TRBD1 (6 bases). The CDR3 length is 16 residues. Germline CDR1 and CDR2: LGHDT and YNNKEL (reference sequence). V was shortened by 1 base and J by 7 bases, with 19 bases between the two germline ends. For the CDR3, the DNA is TGTGCCAGCAGCCAAGCTAGTGGGGGGCGTCGGGGTGAAGCTTTCTTT. It codes for CASSQASGGRRGEAFF.

In its sample, this clonotype was seen a few times. The chain has TRBV20-1 and TRBJ1-5, with D possibly being TRBD1 (5 bases). Germline lookup yields CDR1 DFQATT and CDR2 SNEGSKA (reference sequence). The CDR3 has 13 amino acids. Between the trimmed V and J ends, which lost 2 bases and 7 bases, there was a span of 12 bases. The CDR3 DNA is TGCAGTGCTAGAAGCTTTCGGGACCAGCCCCAGCATTTT. Amino acid sequence: CSARSFRDQPQHF.

This clonotype was observed at least ten times. The rearrangement uses TRBV29-1 and TRBJ1-2; D gene uncertain. Germline V gene sequence: CDR1 SQVTM, CDR2 ANQGSEA. The CDR3 runs 11 residues. The germline V and J ends were trimmed by 6 bases and 2 bases, with 7 bases remaining between them. This CDR3 reads CSVDSNYGYTF. Written as DNA, the CDR3 is TGCAGCGTGGATTCCAACTATGGCTACACCTTC.

This chain links TRBV4-3 with TRBJ2-7; D gene uncertain. Germline loops: CDR1 LGHNA, CDR2 YSLEER. V lost 0 bases to trimming and J lost 2 bases, with 11 bases between them. This CDR3 has 15 residues. This CDR3 reads CASSQDPQQTYEQYF. The CDR3 DNA is TGCGCCAGCAGCCAAGATCCCCAGCAAACCTACGAGCAGTACTTC.

This clonotype was detected ten times or more. The V gene is TRBV30, the J gene TRBJ1-6; TRBD1 matches 7 bases. CDR3 length: 17 amino acids. The junction had 11 bases not matched to a gene; V was cut back by 0 bases and J by 6 bases. The germline V gene has CDR1 GTSNPN and CDR2 SVGIG (reference sequence). CDR3 coding DNA: TGTGCCTGGAGTGTAAGGGGGCTTTCGCCGTCTAATTCACCCCTCCACTTT. It translates to CAWSVRGLSPSNSPLHF. The full variable domain, rest sourced from reference TRBV30 and TRBJ1-6, is SQTIHQWPATLVQPVGSPLSLECTVEGTSNPNLYWYRQAAGRGLQLLFYSVGIGQISSEVPQNLSASRPQDRQFILSSKKLLLSDSGFYLCAWSVRGLSPSNSPLHFGNGTRLTVT.

The chain is built from TRBV30 and TRBJ1-2, with D possibly being TRBD1 (6 bases). The V gene lost 5 bases and the J gene lost 4 bases, with 23 bases spanning the gap. Germline V gene data show CDR1 as GTSNPN and CDR2 as SVGIG (reference sequence). This CDR3 contains 16 residues. The CDR3 is CAWQPFRGGWFYGYTF. In DNA form, the CDR3 reads TGTGCCTGGCAACCCTTCCGCGGGGGCTGGTTCTATGGCTACACCTTC.

The chain links TRBV6-2 or TRBV6-3 to TRBJ2-1, with 10 positions matching TRBD1. The CDR3 covers 18 residues. Trimming at V came to 0 bases and at J to 0 bases, leaving 5 bases not matched to a gene. Germline values: CDR1 MNHEY, CDR2 SVGEGT. The CDR3 region has the DNA TGTGCCAGCAGTTACTCGGGGACAGGGGAAAGCTCCTACAATGAGCAGTTCTTC. It yields the protein CASSYSGTGESSYNEQFF.

The chain uses TRBV10-2 and TRBJ1-1, with 7 bases lining up with TRBD1. The CDR3 runs to 15 residues. V shed 4 bases and J 0 bases; nucleotides not matched to a gene: 5. CDR1 and CDR2 (germline): WSHSY, SAAADI. The CDR3 bases are TGCGCCAGCAGTGTGACAGGGAAAATGAACACTGAAGCTTTCTTT. Its protein product is CASSVTGKMNTEAFF.

This clonotype was observed a handful of times. The chain employs TRBV6-2 or TRBV6-3 and TRBJ1-2, with D uncertain. The CDR3 is made up of 12 amino acids. Trimming stripped 5 bases from V and 2 bases from J, with 6 bases between. Germline values: CDR1 MNHEY, CDR2 SVGEGT. The CDR3 nucleotides are TGTGCCAGCAGTCGACGGAACTATGGCTACACCTTC. Translating gives CASSRRNYGYTF.

The rearrangement joins TRBV7-9 to TRBJ2-1, with D possibly being TRBD1 (5 bases). Between the trimmed V and J ends, which lost 4 bases and 8 bases, there was a span of 15 bases. Germline CDR1 and CDR2: SEHNR and FQNEAQ (reference sequence). The CDR3 is made up of 14 amino acids. The CDR3 sequence is CASSSLAQGHEQFF. In DNA form, the CDR3 reads TGTGCCAGCAGCTCACTGGCTCAGGGTCATGAGCAGTTCTTC.